The TCR beta chain under discussion was sequenced for a study of blood T cell repertoires in COVID-19. Study-wide context: Samples representing acute and convalescent COVID-19 were sourced from the United States, Italy and Spain. Sources were T cells, B-cell-depleted T cells, or PBMCs; the material itself was cDNA or gDNA.

Trimming took 2 bases from V and 3 from J, leaving 8 bases between them. This CDR3 has 13 residues. Germline CDR1 and CDR2: LNHDA and SQIVND (reference sequence). Per the authors' pipeline: The authors estimated nucleated cell counts from reference gene primer amplification. Method: immunoSEQ multiplex PCR; TCRdb's copy keeps in-frame clones and lacks some. For V, J and clone size, that table is used; D and trimming come from the DNA. The data contain about 190,000 clones, 84% of them singletons. The V gene is TRBV19, the J gene TRBJ2-7; D is uncertain. The sequenced sample consisted of peripheral blood. This sequence originates from a woman aged 70 to 79 with active or convalescent COVID-19. CDR3 amino acids: CASSISRSYEQYF. The CDR3 DNA follows: TGTGCCAGTAGTATATCACGGAGCTACGAGCAGTACTTC.